This T cell receptor (beta chain) appears in the sequencing data of a study of T cells in Graves' hyperthyroidism and ophthalmopathy. Patients with uncontrolled infections, other autoimmune diseases, pregnancy or lactation were excluded. This clonotype was counted at least ten times. Its antigen is currently unknown. Study conclusions and caveats: Appearing also in blood were most of the thyroid clonotypes expanded above 0.001.

What was amplified from RNA transcripts were TCR beta CDR3 regions. HTBI primers drove first-round RT-PCR of the TCR CDR3. Each CDR3 protein is one row after TCRdb ran MiXCR on the multiplex PCR reads. This table has 560,000 or so distinct CDR3 sequences, about 20% appearing once. Between the trimmed V and J ends, which lost 4 bases and 8 bases, there was a span of 14 bases. CDR3 length: 13 amino acids. The germline V gene has CDR1 SGHAT and CDR2 FQDESV (reference sequence). The sequence was obtained from a man aged 35 to 55 with Graves' ophthalmopathy. Sequenced: blood. The gene calls are TRBV11-1 and TRBJ1-1; D is unresolved. In DNA, the CDR3 is TGTGCCAGCAGCTGGCGAGGGCCTAAAGAAGCTTTCTTT. This encodes CASSWRGPKEAFF.